This T cell receptor (beta chain) was retrieved from a study of T-cell reconstitution after alpha-beta-depleted transplantation in children. Unique molecular identifiers were incorporated when the TCRbeta library was constructed. TCRdb re-called the PCR reads through MiXCR, storing one row per CDR3 protein. The data hold about 980,000 distinct CDR3 sequences, with 25% to 35% observed a single time. Germline V gene sequence: CDR1 MNHEY, CDR2 SVGAGI. This CDR3 region has 15 residues. Trimming removed 1 base from V and 9 bases from J; junction bases left unmatched: 8. This clonotype was seen many times. This clonotype was obtained from a boy under two years old who had a stem cell transplant for SCID, so the T cells may come from the graft donor. The input for sequencing was PBMCs, mostly from graft donor cells, taken 360 days after TCRalphabeta/CD19-depleted stem cell transplant. V is TRBV6-5 and J is TRBJ2-1; 8 bases are a match to TRBD1. CDR3 nucleotide sequence: TGTGCCAGCAGTTACTATCAGGGGGCTGGGGGTGAGCAGTTCTTC. Residues: CASSYYQGAGGEQFF.